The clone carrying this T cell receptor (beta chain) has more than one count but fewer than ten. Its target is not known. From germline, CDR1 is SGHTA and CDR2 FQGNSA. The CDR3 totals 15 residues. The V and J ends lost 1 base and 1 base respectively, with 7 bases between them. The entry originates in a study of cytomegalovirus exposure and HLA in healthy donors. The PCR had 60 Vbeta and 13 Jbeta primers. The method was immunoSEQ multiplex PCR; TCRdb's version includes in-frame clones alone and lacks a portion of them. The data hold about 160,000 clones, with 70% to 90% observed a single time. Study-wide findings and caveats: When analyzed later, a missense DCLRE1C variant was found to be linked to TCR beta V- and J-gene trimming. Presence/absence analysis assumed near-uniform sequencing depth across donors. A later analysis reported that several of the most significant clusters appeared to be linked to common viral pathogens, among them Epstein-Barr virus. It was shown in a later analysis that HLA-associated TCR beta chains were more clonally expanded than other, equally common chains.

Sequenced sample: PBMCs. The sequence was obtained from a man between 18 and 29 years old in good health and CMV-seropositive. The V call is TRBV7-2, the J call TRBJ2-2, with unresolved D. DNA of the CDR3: TGTGCCAGCAGCTTAGGGTCGGGGAACACCGGGGAGCTGTTTTTT. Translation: CASSLGSGNTGELFF.